These 13 T cell receptor beta chains share one sample of origin, sequenced in a study of blood T cell repertoires in COVID-19. TCRdb keeps only in-frame clones here, not all; method: immunoSEQ multiplex PCR. The data hold around 100,000 clones, with around 87% observed a single time. Sequencing was carried out using peripheral blood. The source is a human donor with acute or convalescent COVID-19. The donor label of this sample is uncertain.

This chain joins TRBV27 and TRBJ2-4; 10 bases align to TRBD1. Germline loops: CDR1 MNHEY, CDR2 SMNVEV (reference sequence). CDR3 size: 12 residues. Trimming cost V 6 bases and J 8 bases; bases outside gene matches: 1. The CDR3 nucleotides are TGTGCCAGCAGGGGACAGGGGTACATTCAGTACTTC. It specifies CASRGQGYIQYF.

The chain uses TRBV14 and TRBJ2-7; the D gene is possibly TRBD2 (5 bases). CDR3 length: 14 residues. CDR1 and CDR2 from the germline V gene are SGHDN and FVKESK. Trimming removed 4 bases at V and 2 bases at J, with 12 bases between. The CDR3 here is CASSPAGVTYEQYF. Here the CDR3 DNA reads TGTGCCAGCAGCCCCGCCGGGGTGACCTACGAGCAGTACTTC.

J is TRBJ2-2 and V is TRBV4-1; D is undetermined. V lost 1 base to trimming and J lost 4 bases, with 10 bases between them. This CDR3 is built from 15 residues. The germline V gene encodes CDR1 MGHRA and CDR2 YSYEKL. CDR3 in DNA: TGCGCCAGCAGCCAAGTCCGAGGATTCACCGGGGAGCTGTTTTTT. It is translated as CASSQVRGFTGELFF.

The chain carries TRBV4-3 and TRBJ1-4; D remains unclear. CDR3 length: 16 residues. Per the germline V gene, CDR1 is LGHNA and CDR2 is YSLEER. The ends were cut back, 0 bases at V and 8 bases at J, with 16 bases in the middle. The CDR3 coding sequence is TGCGCCAGCAGCCAAGATTGGTCACAGTTTACCGAAAAACTGTTTTTT. Its translation: CASSQDWSQFTEKLFF.

This clone was picked up one time. The chain has TRBV6-1 and TRBJ2-7, with 9 bases lining up with TRBD1. The J segment lost 6 bases and the V segment lost 5 bases, leaving 8 bases of the junction unmatched. Germline CDR1 MNHNS, CDR2 SASEGT. The CDR3 has 14 residues. CDR3 amino acids: CASSSGQGRPEQYF. The CDR3 DNA reads as TGTGCCAGCAGTTCGGGACAGGGTAGACCCGAGCAGTACTTC.

The genes are TRBV5-4 and TRBJ1-4, with unresolved D. The CDR3 runs to 15 residues. Per germline, CDR1 SGHNT and CDR2 YYREEE (reference sequence). Trimming shortened V by 2 bases and J by 0 bases, and 8 bases separated the two germline ends. CDR3 in amino acids: CASSFSGATNEKLFF. CDR3 bases: TGTGCCAGCAGCTTTAGCGGGGCAACTAATGAAAAACTGTTTTTT. Variable domain in full (rest from reference TRBV5-4 and TRBJ1-4): ETGVTQSPTHLIKTRGQQVTLRCSSQSGHNTVSWYQQALGQGPQFIFQYYREEENGRGNFPPRFSGLQFPNYSSELNVNALELDDSALYLCASSFSGATNEKLFFGSGTQLSVL.

The chain joins TRBV7-2 to TRBJ1-1; a possible D gene is TRBD1 (5 bases). Trimming took off 4 bases at V and 5 bases at J, with 14 bases between the two ends. Germline CDR1 reads SGHTA; CDR2 reads FQGNSA. The CDR3 sequence is 14 residues long. The CDR3 loop is CASSYGGAVTEAFF. The CDR3 DNA reads as TGTGCCAGCAGCTATGGCGGGGCGGTAACTGAAGCTTTCTTT.

This sequence joins TRBV5-1 and TRBJ2-2, with D perhaps matching TRBD1 (6 bases). V lost 2 bases to trimming and J lost 2 bases, with 10 bases between them. The CDR3 runs to 15 residues. CDR1 and CDR2 (germline): SGHRS, YFSETQ. The CDR3 sequence is CASSFLTGNTGELFF. Here the CDR3 DNA reads TGCGCCAGCAGCTTTTTGACAGGAAACACCGGGGAGCTGTTTTTT.

This clone is categorized as medium-sized. This CDR3 reads CASSLADRDGSYGYTF. The CDR3 DNA reads TGCGCCAGCAGCTTGGCGGACAGGGACGGTTCCTATGGCTACACCTTC. This sequence joins TRBV5-1 and TRBJ1-2, with 8 bases that match TRBD1. The trim removed 0 bases at V and 4 bases at J, leaving 8 bases unmatched. This CDR3 is built from 16 residues. Germline V CDR1 and CDR2: SGHRS, YFSETQ.

V gene TRBV7-9 combines with J gene TRBJ2-7, with D hard to call. Germline assignment: CDR1 SEHNR and CDR2 FQNEAQ (reference sequence). The CDR3 spans 16 residues. V was pared by 5 bases and J by 0 bases, with 17 bases between. As DNA, the CDR3 is TGTGCCAGCAGCCACCCGGTGGGCCTTAGCTCCTACGAGCAGTACTTC. It translates to CASSHPVGLSSYEQYF.

CDR3 bases: TGTGCCAGCAGCCGCGGGGGGCCAAGCACCGGGGAGCTGTTTTTT. Protein sequence: CASSRGGPSTGELFF. This rearrangement joins TRBV6-5 to TRBJ2-2, with 8 bases that match TRBD2. This CDR3 has 15 residues. The J segment lost 4 bases and the V segment lost 6 bases, leaving 7 bases of the junction unmatched. Germline CDR1 MNHEY, CDR2 SVGAGI.

The chain couples TRBV30 to TRBJ1-4; unclear D gene. V lost 2 bases to trimming and J lost 6 bases, with 13 bases between them. The CDR3 is 14 residues long. Germline V gene lookup returns CDR1 GTSNPN and CDR2 SVGIG (reference sequence). CDR3 DNA sequence: TGTGCCTGGAGTCTGGCGGGGTTAGATGAAAAACTGTTTTTT. Its protein is CAWSLAGLDEKLFF. Full variable domain (rest looked up from reference TRBV30 and TRBJ1-4): SQTIHQWPATLVQPVGSPLSLECTVEGTSNPNLYWYRQAAGRGLQLLFYSVGIGQISSEVPQNLSASRPQDRQFILSSKKLLLSDSGFYLCAWSLAGLDEKLFFGSGTQLSVL.

The chain joins TRBV28 to TRBJ2-7; TRBD2 matches at 10 bases. The CDR3 has 15 residues. Unmatched junction bases numbered 8, after V lost 8 bases and J lost 1 base. Germline CDR1 and CDR2: MDHEN and SYDVKM. For the CDR3, the DNA is TGTGCCAGCCCACCATTAGCGGGGGGATCCTACGAGCAGTACTTC. Protein product: CASPPLAGGSYEQYF.